This T cell receptor beta chain was identified in a study of blood T cell repertoires in COVID-19. Study at large: From T cells, B-cell-depleted T cells, or PBMCs came the material, which was cDNA or gDNA.

In the original analysis: The authors estimated nucleated cell counts from reference gene primer amplification. The table came from immunoSEQ multiplex PCR; TCRdb's copy has only in-frame clones and leaves some out. V, J and clone size were drawn from that table, and D and trimming were deduced from the DNA. The repertoire has about 130,000 clones, approximately 89% of them found once; the top ten carry about a tenth. CDR1 is WNHNN, CDR2 SYGVQD, per germline (reference sequence). V trimming: 3 bases; J trimming: 10 bases; junction bases outside the gene matches: 11. This CDR3 region has 15 residues. The chain joins TRBV10-1 to TRBJ2-1; the match to TRBD2 covers 8 bases. Material for sequencing was peripheral blood. This sequence was found in a man in his fifties with acute or convalescent COVID-19. The CDR3 sequence is CASSEGSGVGVEQFF. The CDR3 coding sequence is TGCGCCAGCAGTGAAGGTAGCGGGGTCGGGGTGGAGCAGTTCTTC.